This T cell receptor beta chain was sequenced during a study of T cells in Graves' hyperthyroidism and ophthalmopathy. Amplification targeted TCR beta CDR3 regions from RNA transcripts. An initial round of RT-PCR targeting the TCR CDR3 relied on the HTBI primer set. MiXCR was run by TCRdb on the multiplex PCR reads, yielding one entry per CDR3 protein. The data show about 740,000 distinct CDR3 sequences, with 14% seen just once and roughly 10% held by the top ten. This clonotype was counted ten times or more. The length of the CDR3 is 15 residues. The J segment lost 4 bases and the V segment lost 7 bases, leaving 8 bases of the junction unmatched. CDR1 and CDR2 (germline): SGHTA, FQGNSA.

The sequence was collected from a woman aged 18-35 years with Graves' hyperthyroidism. The chain couples TRBV7-2 to TRBJ2-1, with 9 positions matching TRBD2. What was sequenced was blood. The CDR3 loop reads CASIISGSSYNEQFF. The CDR3 coding sequence is TGTGCCAGCATTATTAGCGGGAGCTCTTACAATGAGCAGTTCTTC.